This T cell receptor (beta chain) appears in the sequencing data of a study of blood T cell repertoires in COVID-19. Profiling relied on immunoSEQ multiplex PCR, and the TCRdb table lists in-frame clones only, not all of them. Of about 61,000 clones listed, around 87% were seen once; the top ten hold around 6.3%. The table lists this clone with a few counts. Germline V gives CDR1 LNHDA, CDR2 SQIVND (reference sequence). The V and J ends lost 1 base and 2 bases, in that order; junction bases with no gene match: 7. The CDR3 totals 18 residues. Sequencing was performed on peripheral blood. V gene TRBV19 combines with J gene TRBJ2-6; 8 bases align to TRBD1. The TCR comes from a man in his sixties with acute or convalescent COVID-19. The CDR3 loop is CASSIAGTGVAGANVLTF. The CDR3 DNA follows: TGTGCCAGTAGTATAGCTGGGACAGGTGTCGCTGGGGCCAACGTCCTGACTTTC.